The sequence of this T cell receptor (beta chain) was determined in a study of shared clonotypes between healthy human individuals. Findings of the study overall: The study found about 4.6% of naive CD4 clonotypes shared across a handful of donors.

This clone was observed once. What it binds is unknown. This CDR3 spans 13 amino acids. Germline V gives CDR1 SGDLS, CDR2 YYNGEE. V lost 7 bases to trimming and J lost 3 bases, with 10 bases between them. Data came from immunoSEQ multiplex PCR; TCRdb stores just in-frame clones and leaves some out. The profile shows roughly 170,000 clones, approximately 62% of them singletons. The sequence derives from a man aged 25-45 years in good health. Sequencing used memory CD4+ T cells sorted from blood. This sample's subset: CD45RA-negative fraction. The chain recombines TRBV9 with TRBJ1-4; D is uncertain. Here the CDR3 DNA reads TGTGCCAGCGGGCAGAACCCTAATGAAAAACTGTTTTTT. Its translation: CASGQNPNEKLFF.